This T cell receptor (beta chain) was sequenced during a study of shared clonotypes between healthy human individuals. A note on this clone: Its specificity is not known. At one of its ends the junction is not consistent with the germline gene, which may arise from a read error.

This table comes from immunoSEQ multiplex PCR, and its TCRdb copy is limited to in-frame clones, with some not included. The sample lists 2 million to 2.5 million clones; about 92% were seen once. The CDR3 runs to 12 residues. The germline CDR1 and CDR2 sequences are MDHEN and SYDVKM. Study-wide findings and caveats: Donors were few, which limited the genetic and exposure-history diversity represented. Clonotypes shared by all four sorted-subset donors had higher generation probabilities than non-shared clonotypes. Blood was the only sampled material, and tissue repertoires likely differ.

Sequenced: naive CD4+ T cells from PBMCs. Described subset: CD45RA+ positively selected. The V and J genes are TRBV28 and TRBJ2-1; D may be TRBD2 (6 bases). This sequence originates from a man aged 18 to 30 in good health. Some clones in this sample may be carry-over from other donors' samples. The CDR3 protein is CASSLVAGYWVF. CDR3 sequence (DNA): TGTGCCAGCAGTTTGGTCGCGGGATATTGGGTCTTC.